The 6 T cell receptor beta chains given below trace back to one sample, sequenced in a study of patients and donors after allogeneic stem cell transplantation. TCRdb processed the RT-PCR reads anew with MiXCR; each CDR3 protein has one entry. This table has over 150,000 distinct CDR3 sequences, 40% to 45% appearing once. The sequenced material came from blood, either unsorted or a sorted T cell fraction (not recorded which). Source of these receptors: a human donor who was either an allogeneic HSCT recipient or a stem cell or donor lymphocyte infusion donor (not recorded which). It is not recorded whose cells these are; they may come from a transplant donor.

The CDR3 spells CASSSTDRFEETQYF. The CDR3 nucleotides are TGTGCCAGCAGTTCCACGGACCGATTCGAGGAGACCCAGTACTTC. V is TRBV28 and J is TRBJ2-5; D gene uncertain. CDR3 length: 15 amino acids. Trimming removed 4 bases at V and 5 bases at J, with 17 bases between. CDR1 MDHEN and CDR2 SYDVKM come from the germline V gene.

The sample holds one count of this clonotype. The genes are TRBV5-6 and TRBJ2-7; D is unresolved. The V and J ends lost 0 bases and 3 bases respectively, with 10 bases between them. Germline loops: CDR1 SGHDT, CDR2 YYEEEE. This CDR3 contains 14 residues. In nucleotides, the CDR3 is TGTGCCAGCAGCTTGGGGGTTGAATTCTACGAGCAGTACTTC. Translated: CASSLGVEFYEQYF.

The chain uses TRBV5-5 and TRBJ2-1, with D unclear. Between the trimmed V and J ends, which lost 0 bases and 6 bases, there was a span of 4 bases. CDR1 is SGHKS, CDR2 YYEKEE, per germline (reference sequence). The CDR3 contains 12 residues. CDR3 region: CASSLGFNEQFF. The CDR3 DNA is TGTGCCAGCAGCTTGGGCTTCAATGAGCAGTTCTTC.

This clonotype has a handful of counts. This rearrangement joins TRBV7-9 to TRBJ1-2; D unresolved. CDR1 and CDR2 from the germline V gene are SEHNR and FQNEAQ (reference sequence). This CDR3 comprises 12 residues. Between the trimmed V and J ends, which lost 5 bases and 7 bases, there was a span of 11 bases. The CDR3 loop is CASSPSSLGYTF. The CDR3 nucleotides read TGTGCCAGCAGCCCTAGCTCCCTTGGCTACACCTTC.

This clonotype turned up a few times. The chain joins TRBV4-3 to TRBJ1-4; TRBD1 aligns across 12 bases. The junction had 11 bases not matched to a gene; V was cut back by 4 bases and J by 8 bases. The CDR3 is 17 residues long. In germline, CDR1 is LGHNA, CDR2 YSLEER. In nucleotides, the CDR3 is TGCGCCAGCAGCCTTTCCCCGGGACAGGGGGCTCGAGAAAAACTGTTTTTT. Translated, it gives CASSLSPGQGAREKLFF.

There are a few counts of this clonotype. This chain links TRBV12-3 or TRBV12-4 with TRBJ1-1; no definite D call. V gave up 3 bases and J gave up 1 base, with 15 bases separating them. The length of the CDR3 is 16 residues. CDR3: CASSFGPHSPNTEAFF. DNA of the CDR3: TGTGCCAGCAGTTTCGGACCCCATTCACCGAACACTGAAGCTTTCTTT.